This section outlines one T cell receptor beta chain sequence together with its context. Its antigen is not identified. J was trimmed by 4 bases and V by 8 bases; bases with no gene match: 6. The CDR3 contains 13 residues. The germline CDR1 and CDR2 sequences are SQVTM and ANQGSEA. After isolation, RNA underwent reverse transcription to generate cDNA as the sequencing template. Clones were read by immunoSEQ multiplex PCR, and TCRdb kept only the in-frame ones, dropping some. Found here are around 250,000 clones, roughly two thirds of them singletons; the top ten hold under 1.5%. This sample was included in a study of CD8+ T cells in alopecia areata. Points from the study as a whole: Especially in alopecia totalis/universalis, lesional scalp showed greater clonality than normal scalp did.

This sequence joins TRBV29-1 and TRBJ1-5; 9 bases map to TRBD1. Sequenced here: CD4+ T cells sorted from blood, sampled at week 0. The TCR sequence derives from a human donor with alopecia areata. As DNA, the CDR3 is TGCAGCACCTCCGGGACAGGGAATCAGCCCCAGCATTTT. Residues: CSTSGTGNQPQHF.